This T cell receptor beta chain emerged from a study of CD8+ T cells in alopecia areata. Researchers took lesional scalp punch biopsies and peripheral blood from people who were alopecia areata patients. The CDR3 is 14 amino acids. Trimming cost V 3 bases and J 3 bases; bases outside gene matches: 6. cDNA serving as the sequencing template came from extracted, reverse transcribed RNA. TCRdb keeps only in-frame clones here, not all; method: immunoSEQ multiplex PCR. Here the sample spans 5,800 or so clones, less than 65% being singletons. The rearrangement links TRBV5-3 to TRBJ2-7; 7 bases line up with TRBD1. TRBV5-3 is reported as an ORF; its role is uncertain. Sequencing was performed on skin, taken at week 0. This receptor was identified in a human donor with alopecia areata. This CDR3 reads CARSSRDSRYEQYF. The CDR3 DNA sequence: TGTGCCAGAAGCTCCCGGGACAGCCGCTACGAGCAGTACTTC.